One and the same sample provided the 24 T cell receptor beta chains below, sequenced in a study of graft-versus-host responses after intestinal transplantation. Their cognate antigens are unknown. Method: immunoSEQ multiplex PCR; TCRdb's copy keeps in-frame clones and lacks some. In the table there are about 120,000 clones, around 96% of which are singletons. The sample consisted of unstimulated CD8+ T cells sorted from spleen or lymph node cells, taken before intestinal transplant. The receptors come from a human donor who received an intestinal transplant.

V and J are TRBV6-5 and TRBJ2-1; maybe TRBD1 (5 bases). Trimming cost V 6 bases and J 0 bases, with 12 bases left between them. Germline loops: CDR1 MNHEY, CDR2 SVGAGI. The CDR3 is made up of 15 amino acids. The CDR3 nucleotides are TGTGCCAGCAGCCACAGGACGAGCTCCTACAATGAGCAGTTCTTC. This gives the protein CASSHRTSSYNEQFF.

The chain employs TRBV30 and TRBJ1-1; TRBD1 aligns across 8 bases. Germline trimming cut 4 bases from V and 0 bases from J; bases unmatched to any gene: 7. CDR1 and CDR2 from the germline V gene are GTSNPN and SVGIG (reference sequence). This CDR3 has 15 residues. The CDR3 loop is CAWNLGQAMNTEAFF. The DNA of the CDR3 is TGTGCCTGGAATCTGGGACAGGCTATGAACACTGAAGCTTTCTTT.

The chain is built from TRBV6-1 and TRBJ2-7, with D possibly matching TRBD1 (6 bases). CDR3 length equals 13 residues. Trimming stripped 6 bases from V and 3 bases from J, with 12 bases between. The germline gives CDR1 MNHNS, CDR2 SASEGT. Here the CDR3 reads CASSSGVGYEQYF. Here the CDR3 DNA reads TGTGCCAGCAGCTCAGGGGTTGGCTACGAGCAGTACTTC.

The V call is TRBV27, the J call TRBJ1-1; 8 positions match TRBD1. V shed 5 bases and J 0 bases; nucleotides not matched to a gene: 5. Germline V lookup: CDR1 MNHEY, CDR2 SMNVEV (reference sequence). The CDR3 extends over 15 amino acids. The CDR3 region is CASSLTGGMNTEAFF. DNA of the CDR3: TGTGCCAGCAGTCTCACAGGGGGGATGAACACTGAAGCTTTCTTT.

J is TRBJ2-2 and V is TRBV21-1; TRBD2 reflects the table's D call only, with no check against the DNA. TRBV21-1 is termed a pseudogene. CDR3 length: 17 amino acids. CDR3 in amino acids: CASSLGWGLPNTGELFF. CDR3 bases: TGTGCCAGCAGCTTAGGATGGGGACTTCCTAACACCGGGGAGCTGTTTTTT.

This clone is a singleton in its sample. This chain uses TRBV4-1 with TRBJ2-7, with D perhaps being TRBD1 or TRBD2 (5 bases each). Trimming shortened V by 5 bases and J by 2 bases, and 16 bases separated the two germline ends. Germline assignment: CDR1 MGHRA and CDR2 YSYEKL. The CDR3 length is 15 residues. The CDR3 sequence is CASSTDSGTTYEQYF. CDR3 DNA sequence: TGCGCCAGCAGCACCGACTCCGGGACCACCTACGAGCAGTACTTC.

The CDR3 region has the DNA TGTGCCAGCAGCTTGGGCCAAGAGACCCAGTACTTC. It translates to CASSLGQETQYF. The chain combines TRBV7-9 with TRBJ2-5; D unclear. The CDR3 is 12 amino acids. V dropped 3 bases and J dropped 1 base, with 3 bases sitting between them. Germline V gives CDR1 SEHNR, CDR2 FQNEAQ (reference sequence).

J is TRBJ2-5 and V is TRBV7-9, with TRBD2 as a possible D gene (5 bases). CDR1 is SEHNR, CDR2 FQNEAQ, per germline (reference sequence). This CDR3 contains 13 residues. Trimming shortened V by 4 bases and J by 4 bases, and 10 bases separated the two germline ends. CDR3: CASSSGRSETQYF. In DNA, the CDR3 is TGTGCCAGCAGCTCTGGGAGATCAGAGACCCAGTACTTC.

In the case of this clone: This CDR3 is also generated by other DNA sequences in the sample. The gene calls are TRBV7-3 and TRBJ1-1; D unclear. The germline gives CDR1 SGHTA, CDR2 FQGTGA. Trimming removed 3 bases at V and 4 bases at J, with 9 bases between. CDR3 length: 13 residues. For the CDR3, the DNA is TGTGCCAGCAGCTTGGATCGAGGCACTGAAGCTTTCTTT. Its translation is CASSLDRGTEAFF.

V is TRBV2 and J is TRBJ2-1, with 7 bases identical to TRBD2. The CDR3 has 15 amino acids. Trimming removed 6 bases from V and 2 bases from J; junction bases left unmatched: 7. Germline V CDR1 and CDR2: SNHLY, FYNNEI. CDR3 amino acids: CASRGSGITYNEQFF. CDR3 in DNA: TGTGCCAGCAGGGGAAGCGGGATCACCTACAATGAGCAGTTCTTC.

This chain connects TRBV21-1 to TRBJ2-2; TRBD2 is taken as the D call from the table, unchecked against the DNA. TRBV21-1 corresponds to a pseudogene. The CDR3 runs 16 residues. The CDR3 region has the DNA TGTGCCACTTCACTAGCGGGAGACGGTGACACCGGGGAGCTGTTTTTT. Its protein product is CATSLAGDGDTGELFF.

Only a few counts were recorded for this clone. The rearrangement uses TRBV27 and TRBJ1-5; D perhaps matches TRBD1 (6 bases). The CDR3 extends over 15 amino acids. From germline, CDR1 is MNHEY and CDR2 SMNVEV (reference sequence). V lost 2 bases and J 5 bases, leaving 13 bases between the germline ends. The CDR3 coding sequence is TGTGCCAGCAGTTTACGCCGGGGGGGGCATCAGCCCCAGCATTTT. It encodes CASSLRRGGHQPQHF.

This rearrangement joins TRBV5-6 to TRBJ2-1; 7 bases agree with TRBD2. V was pared by 3 bases and J by 2 bases, with 8 bases of the junction left unmatched. Germline CDR1 SGHDT, CDR2 YYEEEE. The CDR3 has 16 amino acids. CDR3 residues: CASSSLAGPTYNEQFF. The CDR3 DNA sequence: TGTGCCAGCAGCTCCTTAGCGGGCCCGACCTACAATGAGCAGTTCTTC.

The chain links TRBV28 to TRBJ1-2; D not certain. V was cut by 2 bases and J by 3 bases, with 13 bases left in between. This CDR3 comprises 15 residues. Germline CDR1 is MDHEN and CDR2 is SYDVKM. The CDR3 sequence: CASSLPAWEDYGYTF. For the CDR3, the DNA is TGTGCCAGCAGTTTACCCGCCTGGGAGGACTATGGCTACACCTTC.

This chain uses TRBV7-9 with TRBJ2-7, with 10 bases fitting TRBD2. V shed 2 bases and J 7 bases; nucleotides not matched to a gene: 17. The germline V gene encodes CDR1 SEHNR and CDR2 FQNEAQ (reference sequence). The CDR3 covers 18 residues. The chain's CDR3 is CASSLRTQMAAGGQEQYF. DNA of the CDR3: TGTGCCAGCAGCTTAAGGACCCAAATGGCAGCGGGAGGGCAGGAGCAGTACTTC.

The chain couples TRBV28 to TRBJ2-5; D possibly corresponds to TRBD1 (6 bases). Germline V gene lookup returns CDR1 MDHEN and CDR2 SYDVKM. The CDR3 spans 12 residues. V lost 5 bases to trimming and J lost 5 bases, with 9 bases between them. The CDR3 reads CASSPGQETQYF. The CDR3 coding sequence is TGTGCCAGCAGTCCTGGACAGGAGACCCAGTACTTC.

This CDR3 is CASSPGLAGLSSYEQYF. The CDR3 region has the DNA TGTGCCAGCAGCCCGGGACTAGCGGGCCTTAGCTCCTACGAGCAGTACTTC. This chain connects TRBV5-6 to TRBJ2-7; 12 positions agree with TRBD2. Per germline, CDR1 SGHDT and CDR2 YYEEEE. V lost 4 bases, J lost 0 bases, and 8 bases stayed unmatched. This CDR3 comprises 17 residues.

This chain links TRBV7-9 with TRBJ2-1; the match to TRBD2 covers 12 bases. The CDR3 has 17 amino acids. Germline CDR1 is SEHNR and CDR2 is FQNEAQ (reference sequence). The trim removed 5 bases at V and 2 bases at J, leaving 7 bases unmatched. The CDR3 reads CASSTGTSGHTYNEQFF. CDR3 nucleotide sequence: TGTGCCAGCAGCACCGGGACTAGCGGGCATACCTACAATGAGCAGTTCTTC.

The J gene is TRBJ1-2, the V gene TRBV7-2; no definite D call. Germline V CDR1 and CDR2: SGHTA, FQGNSA. The ends were cut back, 6 bases at V and 0 bases at J, with 11 bases in the middle. This CDR3 contains 14 residues. The CDR3 loop reads CASSHTRSNYGYTF. The CDR3 nucleotides are TGTGCCAGCAGTCATACTCGGTCTAACTATGGCTACACCTTC. Filled out from reference TRBV7-2 and TRBJ1-2, the complete variable domain reads GAGVSQSPSNKVTEKGKDVELRCDPISGHTALYWYRQSLGQGLEFLIYFQGNSAPDKSGLPSDRFSAERTGGSVSTLTIQRTQQEDSAVYLCASSHTRSNYGYTFGSGTRLTVV.

The genes are TRBV28 and TRBJ1-5; no definite D call. V lost 4 bases and J 7 bases, leaving 11 bases between the germline ends. Looked up from germline, CDR1 is MDHEN and CDR2 is SYDVKM. The CDR3 is 13 amino acids. CDR3 sequence (DNA): TGTGCCAGCAGTTCTGGGATGAACCAGCCCCAGCATTTT. Its protein is CASSSGMNQPQHF.

The chain has TRBV9 and TRBJ1-3; 8 nucleotides line up with TRBD1. J was trimmed by 0 bases and V by 3 bases; bases with no gene match: 5. There are 16 residues in the CDR3. Looked up from germline, CDR1 is SGDLS and CDR2 is YYNGEE. The CDR3 is CASSGDRSSSGNTIYF. The CDR3 DNA reads as TGTGCCAGCAGCGGGGACAGGAGTAGCTCTGGAAACACCATATATTTT.

The CDR3 spells CASSLGQAPGNEQFF. Here the CDR3 DNA reads TGTGCCAGCAGTTTAGGCCAGGCCCCCGGCAATGAGCAGTTCTTC. This chain connects TRBV27 to TRBJ2-1; D remains ambiguous. There are 15 residues in the CDR3. V was cut by 2 bases and J by 6 bases, with 14 bases left in between. Germline loops: CDR1 MNHEY, CDR2 SMNVEV (reference sequence).

The rearrangement links TRBV5-6 to TRBJ2-1; D is possibly TRBD2 (6 bases). Germline V gives CDR1 SGHDT, CDR2 YYEEEE. Trimming took off 2 bases at V and 7 bases at J, with 7 bases between the two ends. CDR3 size: 12 residues. The CDR3 DNA reads TGTGCCAGCAGCTTCGGAGGGAATGAGCAGTTCTTC. Amino acid sequence: CASSFGGNEQFF.

V and J are TRBV5-1 and TRBJ1-1, with 9 bases identical to TRBD1. The CDR3 runs 17 residues. Looked up from germline, CDR1 is SGHRS and CDR2 is YFSETQ. V gave up 0 bases and J gave up 6 bases; unmatched junction bases: 12. The CDR3 DNA is TGCGCCAGCAGCTTGGTTGGGACAGGGTGTTTAGTCGCTGAAGCTTTCTTT. This translates into CASSLVGTGCLVAEAFF.